The 14 T cell receptor beta chains presented below share a single source sample, sequenced in a study of chemoradiotherapy in HPV16-positive cancers. Here immunoSEQ multiplex PCR was the method, and the copy in TCRdb shows in-frame clones only, minus some. The sample lists thousands of clones, around 91% occurring once. The material sequenced was tumor tissue, taken from a patient who underwent chemoradiotherapy. The receptors stem from a human donor with HPV-associated anogenital cancer.

The V gene is TRBV5-1, the J gene TRBJ1-3, with TRBD1 matching 7 bases. V lost 4 bases, J lost 3 bases, and 7 bases stayed unmatched. Germline V gene lookup returns CDR1 SGHRS and CDR2 YFSETQ. CDR3 size: 15 residues. CDR3 amino acids: CASSPGQVVGNTIYF. CDR3 nucleotide sequence: TGCGCCAGCAGCCCCGGACAGGTGGTTGGAAACACCATATATTTT.

This clone came up a few times. The rearrangement links TRBV28 to TRBJ2-1; 12 positions agree with TRBD1. The CDR3 length is 15 residues. J lost 6 bases, V lost 7 bases, and 7 bases had no gene match. In germline, CDR1 is MDHEN, CDR2 SYDVKM. CDR3 in DNA: TGTGCCAGCACCCAAAGGGACAGGGGGCTCAATGAGCAGTTCTTC. This sequence encodes CASTQRDRGLNEQFF. The whole variable domain, filled in from reference TRBV28 and TRBJ2-1, reads DVKVTQSSRYLVKRTGEKVFLECVQDMDHENMFWYRQDPGLGLRLIYFSYDVKMKEKGDIPEGYSVSREKKERFSLILESASTNQTSMYLCASTQRDRGLNEQFFGPGTRLTVL.

The genes are TRBV27 and TRBJ1-2; D remains unclear. Germline CDR1 and CDR2: MNHEY and SMNVEV (reference sequence). Trimming pared 6 bases from V and 0 bases from J, leaving 11 bases between. The CDR3 contains 14 residues. The CDR3 region has the DNA TGTGCCAGCAGGAGAGACGGATCTAACTATGGCTACACCTTC. It codes for CASRRDGSNYGYTF.

This rearrangement joins TRBV7-3 to TRBJ1-5; D remains unclear. The ends were cut back, 2 bases at V and 7 bases at J, with 9 bases in the middle. This CDR3 spans 13 amino acids. Per the germline V gene, CDR1 is SGHTA and CDR2 is FQGTGA. CDR3 in amino acids: CASSLDVTQPQHF. The CDR3 region has the DNA TGTGCCAGCAGCTTAGATGTCACCCAGCCCCAGCATTTT.

The chain is built from TRBV5-1 and TRBJ2-2; maybe TRBD2 (6 bases). The CDR3 is 14 residues long. Trimming cost V 1 base and J 4 bases, with 8 bases left between them. From germline, CDR1 is SGHRS and CDR2 YFSETQ. CDR3 loop: CASSLTSSTGELFF. In DNA form, the CDR3 reads TGCGCCAGCAGCTTGACTAGCTCCACCGGGGAGCTGTTTTTT.

The chain combines TRBV6-1 with TRBJ2-7; TRBD2 agrees at 11 bases. CDR1 MNHNS and CDR2 SASEGT come from the germline V gene. J gave up 7 bases and V 6 bases, and 8 bases lay outside the gene matches. This CDR3 contains 14 residues. Written as DNA, the CDR3 is TGTGCCAGCAGGGTAGCGGGAGGGCCGCCGGAGCAGTACTTC. Amino acids: CASRVAGGPPEQYF.

This clone was observed a single time. The chain has TRBV5-4 and TRBJ2-1, with D tentatively TRBD2 (5 bases). The CDR3 covers 16 residues. Germline V gene lookup returns CDR1 SGHNT and CDR2 YYREEE (reference sequence). Trimming shortened V by 2 bases and J by 0 bases, and 12 bases separated the two germline ends. CDR3 amino acids: CASSLQRMSSYNEQFF. DNA for the CDR3: TGTGCCAGCAGCTTACAGCGGATGAGCTCCTACAATGAGCAGTTCTTC.

J is TRBJ2-3 and V is TRBV6-1; 7 bases match TRBD1. Germline assignment: CDR1 MNHNS and CDR2 SASEGT. The trim removed 3 bases at V and 4 bases at J, leaving 13 bases unmatched. The CDR3 totals 17 residues. CDR3 nucleotides: TGTGCCAGCAGTGAGTTCCTCGACAGGGCTGTAGCAGATACGCAGTATTTT. Translation gives CASSEFLDRAVADTQYF.

This chain uses TRBV5-1 with TRBJ2-7; 7 bases fit TRBD2. The CDR3 sequence is 18 residues long. Trimming at V came to 1 base and at J to 0 bases, leaving 13 bases not matched to a gene. The germline gives CDR1 SGHRS, CDR2 YFSETQ. CDR3 nucleotide sequence: TGCGCCAGCAGCTTGTCCCTGTCGGCTAGCGGAAGCTCCTACGAGCAGTACTTC. Translated, it gives CASSLSLSASGSSYEQYF.

This chain connects TRBV7-2 to TRBJ2-7; D may be TRBD2 (5 bases). The CDR3 spans 15 residues. Trimming cost V 1 base and J 4 bases, with 14 bases left between them. CDR1 is SGHTA, CDR2 FQGNSA, per germline. CDR3 DNA: TGTGCCAGCAGCTTAGTACTAGGTAGAAGATACGAGCAGTACTTC. Translating gives CASSLVLGRRYEQYF.

This sequence joins TRBV6-1 and TRBJ2-3, with D uncertain. The V gene lost 6 bases and the J gene lost 5 bases, with 9 bases spanning the gap. Germline V gene sequence: CDR1 MNHNS, CDR2 SASEGT. The length of the CDR3 is 12 residues. DNA of the CDR3: TGTGCCAGCAGGTGGCAACTAGATACGCAGTATTTT. This sequence encodes CASRWQLDTQYF.

The J gene is TRBJ1-3, the V gene TRBV15, with a tentative D call TRBD1 (6 bases). CDR1 is LNHNV and CDR2 is YYDKDF in the germline V gene (reference sequence). The ends were cut back, 0 bases at V and 3 bases at J, with 12 bases in the middle. The CDR3 is 16 amino acids. The CDR3 sequence: CATSRDSGARGNTIYF. CDR3 sequence (DNA): TGTGCCACCAGCAGAGATTCGGGGGCTCGTGGAAACACCATATATTTT.

This clone was counted a single time. For the CDR3, the DNA is TGTGCTAGTGGTTTGGTTACCGGGACGGCTACGAACACCGGGGAGCTGTTTTTT. Its protein product is CASGLVTGTATNTGELFF. The chain couples TRBV12-5 to TRBJ2-2, with D perhaps matching TRBD1 or TRBD2 (5 bases each). The V gene's germline CDR1 is LGHNT and CDR2 FRNRAP. V was pared by 0 bases and J by 0 bases, with 14 bases between. This CDR3 is 18 amino acids long.

This chain links TRBV19 with TRBJ2-2; D could derive from TRBD1 or TRBD2 (6 bases each). This CDR3 spans 14 amino acids. Germline V gene lookup returns CDR1 LNHDA and CDR2 SQIVND (reference sequence). V was shortened by 7 bases and J by 7 bases, with 16 bases between the two germline ends. The CDR3 bases are TGTGCCAGTATACGGGGGCCCGTCGGCGGGGAGCTGTTTTTT. Protein: CASIRGPVGGELFF.